Reported below is one T cell receptor beta chain. This specimen comes from a study of blood T cells in healthy people across ages. Germline CDR1 reads LGHNA; CDR2 reads YNFKEQ. CDR3 size: 15 residues. J gave up 3 bases and V 0 bases, and 4 bases lay outside the gene matches. The use of a sample-barcoded 5' primer and a J-beta primer mix characterized a second PCR of roughly 6 to 12 cycles. TCRdb re-analysed the 5' RACE reads in MiXCR, keeping a single row per CDR3 protein. The sample lists a few hundred thousand distinct CDR3 sequences, about 26% occurring once. The donors, healthy Caucasians from Russia, were aged roughly 6 to 95. This same sample was also taken into another study, of T cells of mothers and their children. From that study: Related and unrelated pairs show similar thymic shaping of TCR recombination output.

The rearrangement joins TRBV4-2 to TRBJ1-2, with 7 bases matching TRBD1. The sequenced sample was blood. The clonotype originates from a boy between 2 and 10 years old in good health. This CDR3 is CASSQDSGTDYGYTF. Here the CDR3 DNA reads TGTGCCAGCAGCCAAGATTCCGGGACAGACTATGGCTACACCTTC.